Below, 25 T cell receptor beta chains from the same sample are listed, as sequenced in a study of response to subunit inactivated influenza vaccine. TCRdb reprocessed the RT-PCR reads with MiXCR, giving one entry per CDR3 protein. The data hold around 200,000 distinct CDR3 sequences, with 13% to 15% observed a single time. The sample was CD8+ T cells sorted from PBMCs, taken roughly 5 days after vaccination. All receptors derive from a man aged 45-60 years who received an inactivated influenza vaccine.

This clonotype has at least ten counts. The chain couples TRBV6-2 or TRBV6-3 to TRBJ2-7; 7 bases are a match to TRBD1. With 2 bases clipped from V and 2 bases from J, the junction kept 3 bases outside the gene matches. Germline CDR1 and CDR2: MNHEY and SVGEGT. The CDR3 extends over 14 amino acids. The CDR3 protein is CASSYGQGAYEQYF. In DNA, the CDR3 is TGTGCCAGCAGTTACGGCCAGGGGGCCTACGAGCAGTACTTC.

The chain couples TRBV28 to TRBJ2-7; TRBD2 matches at 8 bases. The CDR3 runs 16 residues. Trimming removed 6 bases from V and 3 bases from J; junction bases left unmatched: 13. CDR1 is MDHEN and CDR2 is SYDVKM in the germline V gene. The CDR3 is CASRFRGGDLHYEQYF. The DNA of the CDR3 is TGTGCCAGCAGATTTCGGGGGGGGGACTTACACTACGAGCAGTACTTC.

J is TRBJ1-1 and V is TRBV6-1, with 8 bases fitting TRBD1. J lost 0 bases, V lost 6 bases, and 9 bases had no gene match. From germline, CDR1 is MNHNS and CDR2 SASEGT. The CDR3 is made up of 16 amino acids. The CDR3 here is CASSVGTGIMNTEAFF. The CDR3 bases are TGTGCCAGCAGCGTTGGGACAGGAATTATGAACACTGAAGCTTTCTTT.

The chain has TRBV23-1 and TRBJ1-5; no clear D gene. TRBV23-1 is sorted into the ORF group, with uncertain function. CDR3 length equals 14 residues. Trimming shortened V by 0 bases and J by 6 bases, and 9 bases separated the two germline ends. The CDR3 spells CASSQSKSRQPQHF. The CDR3, as DNA: TGCGCCAGCAGTCAATCAAAGTCGCGTCAGCCCCAGCATTTT.

V usage is TRBV7-9 and J usage is TRBJ2-7, with D perhaps being TRBD1 or TRBD2 (5 bases each). V dropped 8 bases and J dropped 2 bases, with 13 bases sitting between them. The CDR3 sequence is 13 residues long. The germline V gene encodes CDR1 SEHNR and CDR2 FQNEAQ (reference sequence). The chain's CDR3 is CASDRDGAYEQYF. In nucleotides, the CDR3 is TGTGCCAGCGACCGGGACGGAGCCTACGAGCAGTACTTC.

The rearrangement uses TRBV27 and TRBJ1-1; perhaps TRBD1 as D (6 bases). Germline values: CDR1 MNHEY, CDR2 SMNVEV (reference sequence). There are 14 residues in the CDR3. V lost 6 bases and J 5 bases, leaving 16 bases between the germline ends. CDR3 sequence reads: CASRRGTPITEAFF. In DNA form, the CDR3 reads TGTGCCAGCAGAAGAGGGACACCGATTACTGAAGCTTTCTTT.

This clonotype was found a few times. The gene calls are TRBV28 and TRBJ2-7; D not certain. In germline, CDR1 is MDHEN, CDR2 SYDVKM. The CDR3 has 12 residues. Trimming stripped 6 bases from V and 2 bases from J, with 8 bases between. The CDR3 DNA follows: TGTGCCAGCAGGGACGAGCCCTACGAGCAGTACTTC. This translates into CASRDEPYEQYF.

This clonotype was seen more than once but under ten times. The V and J genes are TRBV9 and TRBJ2-1; 7 bases map to TRBD1. Germline CDR1 reads SGDLS; CDR2 reads YYNGEE. J lost 4 bases, V lost 4 bases, and 8 bases had no gene match. The CDR3 has 15 amino acids. The CDR3 sequence: CASSSRTGEYNEQFF. The CDR3 nucleotides are TGTGCCAGCAGCTCTCGGACAGGCGAGTACAATGAGCAGTTCTTC.

This chain joins TRBV20-1 and TRBJ2-5; TRBD2 matches at 7 bases. With V trimmed by 6 bases and J by 2 bases, 9 bases remained unmatched. Germline assignment: CDR1 DFQATT and CDR2 SNEGSKA (reference sequence). The CDR3 runs to 14 residues. The CDR3 bases are TGCAGTGCCCAGTGGGGGGGACCTCAAGAGACCCAGTACTTC. The encoded protein is CSAQWGGPQETQYF.

In its sample, this clonotype was seen many times. This chain uses TRBV7-9 with TRBJ2-3; 7 bases align to TRBD2. Germline values: CDR1 SEHNR, CDR2 FQNEAQ (reference sequence). The CDR3 loop spans 17 amino acids. Trimming cost V 7 bases and J 0 bases; bases outside gene matches: 13. Here the CDR3 reads CASTLSGGLVSTDTQYF. CDR3 nucleotides: TGTGCCAGCACCCTATCCGGCGGACTAGTGAGCACAGATACGCAGTATTTT.

There are many counts of this clonotype. The chain joins TRBV10-3 to TRBJ2-1; 13 bases align to TRBD2. V was pared by 2 bases and J by 8 bases, with 9 bases of the junction left unmatched. This CDR3 has 17 amino acids. Germline assignment: CDR1 ENHRY and CDR2 SYGVKD. CDR3 DNA sequence: TGTGCCATCAGTGAGCCAGGACTAGCGGGAGATATCTATGAGCAGTTCTTC. It codes for CAISEPGLAGDIYEQFF.

This clonotype has just a few counts. The rearrangement uses TRBV6-5 and TRBJ1-3; D call uncertain. From germline, CDR1 is MNHEY and CDR2 SVGAGI. The CDR3 consists of 12 residues. The germline V and J ends were trimmed by 8 bases and 4 bases, with 9 bases remaining between them. The CDR3: CASRLLGNTIYF. The DNA for the CDR3 is TGTGCCAGCCGCTTATTAGGAAACACCATATATTTT.

This clonotype was counted between two and nine times. This chain links TRBV4-2 with TRBJ2-5, with D hard to call. Trimming took off 5 bases at V and 4 bases at J, with 11 bases between the two ends. The germline gives CDR1 LGHNA, CDR2 YNFKEQ. The CDR3 spans 13 residues. CDR3 amino acids: CASSDTGPETQYF. CDR3 nucleotides: TGTGCCAGCAGCGACACCGGACCAGAGACCCAGTACTTC.

This clonotype showed up just a few times. The chain uses TRBV15 and TRBJ1-5; tentative D call: TRBD1 (6 bases). The CDR3 has 16 amino acids. V lost 0 bases, J lost 3 bases, and 12 bases lay in between. Germline assignment: CDR1 LNHNV and CDR2 YYDKDF (reference sequence). The CDR3 spells CATSREGAVSNQPQHF. In DNA, the CDR3 is TGTGCCACCAGCAGAGAGGGGGCAGTTTCCAATCAGCCCCAGCATTTT.

The chain carries TRBV9 and TRBJ2-5; 11 nucleotides match TRBD1. Unmatched junction bases numbered 12, after V lost 0 bases and J lost 5 bases. This CDR3 spans 18 amino acids. The germline gives CDR1 SGDLS, CDR2 YYNGEE. The CDR3 protein is CASSVAQGPGTGGETQYF. CDR3 nucleotides: TGTGCCAGCAGCGTAGCGCAGGGCCCCGGGACAGGGGGGGAGACCCAGTACTTC.

V and J are TRBV20-1 and TRBJ2-5; no firm D call. The CDR3 contains 11 residues. V shed 0 bases and J shed 4 bases, with 3 bases lying between them. Looked up from germline, CDR1 is DFQATT and CDR2 is SNEGSKA (reference sequence). The CDR3 DNA reads TGCAGTGCTAGAGATCTAGAGACCCAGTACTTC. Encoded protein: CSARDLETQYF.

The V call is TRBV6-5, the J call TRBJ1-5; TRBD1 might be the D (5 bases). Germline lookup yields CDR1 MNHEY and CDR2 SVGAGI. Trimming took 2 bases from V and 3 from J, leaving 8 bases between them. The CDR3 consists of 14 residues. The CDR3 sequence is CASSYGGLNQPQHF. CDR3 in DNA: TGTGCCAGCAGTTACGGGGGTCTCAATCAGCCCCAGCATTTT.

The V and J genes are TRBV7-9 and TRBJ2-1; D call uncertain. V gave up 5 bases and J gave up 9 bases, with 5 bases separating them. CDR1 SEHNR and CDR2 FQNEAQ come from the germline V gene (reference sequence). There are 10 residues in the CDR3. This chain's CDR3 is CASSAIEQFF. CDR3 coding DNA: TGTGCCAGCAGCGCTATTGAGCAGTTCTTC.

The chain links TRBV4-1 to TRBJ2-7, with 10 positions matching TRBD1. This CDR3 has 15 amino acids. CDR1 and CDR2 from the germline V gene are MGHRA and YSYEKL. V lost 2 bases and J lost 3; bases outside the gene matches: 4. This CDR3 is CASSQPGQGLYEQYF. The CDR3 DNA follows: TGCGCCAGCAGCCAACCGGGACAGGGGCTCTACGAGCAGTACTTC.

There are a few counts of this clonotype. The rearrangement joins TRBV27 to TRBJ2-1; 10 bases map to TRBD1. The CDR3 contains 14 residues. The germline V gene encodes CDR1 MNHEY and CDR2 SMNVEV (reference sequence). Trimming at V came to 6 bases and at J to 8 bases, leaving 7 bases not matched to a gene. The CDR3 DNA is TGTGCCAGCAGCTGGCGACAGGGGGCCGATGAGCAGTTCTTC. Residues: CASSWRQGADEQFF.

The V gene is TRBV11-2, the J gene TRBJ2-7; D is ambiguous. CDR3 length: 16 residues. CDR1 and CDR2 (germline): SGHAT, FQNNGV. V was trimmed by 3 bases and J by 9 bases, leaving 24 bases between them. CDR3 nucleotide sequence: TGTGCCAGCAGCTTGGCCCAATGGGCACCCGCTTTGGGGCAGTACTTC. This encodes CASSLAQWAPALGQYF. Filled out from reference TRBV11-2 and TRBJ2-7, the complete variable domain reads EAGVAQSPRYKIIEKRQSVAFWCNPISGHATLYWYQQILGQGPKLLIQFQNNGVVDDSQLPKDRFSAERLKGVDSTLKIQPAKLEDSAVYLCASSLAQWAPALGQYFGPGTRLTVT.

This clonotype was observed a handful of times. J is TRBJ1-1 and V is TRBV7-9; the D gene is possibly TRBD1 (5 bases). Germline values: CDR1 SEHNR, CDR2 FQNEAQ (reference sequence). The ends were cut back, 0 bases at V and 5 bases at J, with 7 bases in the middle. CDR3 length: 13 amino acids. CDR3 in amino acids: CASSLARVTEAFF. DNA for the CDR3: TGTGCCAGCAGCTTAGCCAGGGTAACTGAAGCTTTCTTT. The full variable domain, rest sourced from reference TRBV7-9 and TRBJ1-1, is DTGVSQNPRHKITKRGQNVTFRCDPISEHNRLYWYRQTLGQGPEFLTYFQNEAQLEKSRLLSDRFSAERPKGSFSTLEIQRTEQGDSAMYLCASSLARVTEAFFGQGTRLTVV.

At least ten counts were recorded for this clonotype. The rearrangement uses TRBV6-2 or TRBV6-3 and TRBJ2-7, with D perhaps given as TRBD1 or TRBD2 (5 bases each). V dropped 2 bases and J dropped 3 bases, with 8 bases sitting between them. Germline V gene sequence: CDR1 MNHEY, CDR2 SVGEGT. The CDR3 runs 13 residues. The CDR3 DNA sequence: TGTGCCAGCAGTTACGGGGCGGGCTACGAGCAGTACTTC. Encoded protein: CASSYGAGYEQYF.

This clonotype has only a few counts. The V and J genes are TRBV5-6 and TRBJ1-1, with a tentative D call TRBD1 (6 bases). This CDR3 is built from 16 residues. V lost 0 bases to trimming and J lost 3 bases, with 15 bases between them. Germline V gives CDR1 SGHDT, CDR2 YYEEEE. The CDR3 sequence: CASSLAIGGADTEAFF. As DNA, the CDR3 is TGTGCCAGCAGCTTGGCGATCGGGGGCGCCGACACTGAAGCTTTCTTT. Together with reference TRBV5-6 and TRBJ1-1, the CDR3 gives the full variable domain: DAGVTQSPTHLIKTRGQQVTLRCSPKSGHDTVSWYQQALGQGPQFIFQYYEEEERQRGNFPDRFSGHQFPNYSSELNVNALLLGDSALYLCASSLAIGGADTEAFFGQGTRLTVV.

There are many counts of this clonotype. The chain is built from TRBV6-5 and TRBJ2-7; D not resolved. The CDR3 is made up of 11 amino acids. From germline, CDR1 is MNHEY and CDR2 SVGAGI. The CDR3 loop is CAAASSYEQYF. In DNA form, the CDR3 reads TGTGCTGCAGCATCGTCCTACGAGCAGTACTTC.